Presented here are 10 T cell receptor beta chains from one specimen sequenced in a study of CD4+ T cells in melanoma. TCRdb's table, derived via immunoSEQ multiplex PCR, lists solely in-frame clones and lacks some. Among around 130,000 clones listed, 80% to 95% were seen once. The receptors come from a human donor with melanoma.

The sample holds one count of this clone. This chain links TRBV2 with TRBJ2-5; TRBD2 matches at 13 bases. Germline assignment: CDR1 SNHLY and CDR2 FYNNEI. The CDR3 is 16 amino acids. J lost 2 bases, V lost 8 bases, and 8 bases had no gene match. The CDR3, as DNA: TGTGCCAGCGGGCCGTCACTAGCGGGGGGGCAAGAGACCCAGTACTTC. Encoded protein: CASGPSLAGGQETQYF.

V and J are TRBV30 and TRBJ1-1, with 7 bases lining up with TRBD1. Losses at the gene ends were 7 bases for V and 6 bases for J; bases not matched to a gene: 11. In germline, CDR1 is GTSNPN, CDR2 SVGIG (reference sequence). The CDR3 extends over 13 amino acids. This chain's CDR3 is CALGRQGLAEAFF. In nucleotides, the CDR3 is TGTGCCTTGGGGAGACAGGGTCTTGCTGAAGCTTTCTTT. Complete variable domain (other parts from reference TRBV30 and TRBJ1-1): SQTIHQWPATLVQPVGSPLSLECTVEGTSNPNLYWYRQAAGRGLQLLFYSVGIGQISSEVPQNLSASRPQDRQFILSSKKLLLSDSGFYLCALGRQGLAEAFFGQGTRLTVV.

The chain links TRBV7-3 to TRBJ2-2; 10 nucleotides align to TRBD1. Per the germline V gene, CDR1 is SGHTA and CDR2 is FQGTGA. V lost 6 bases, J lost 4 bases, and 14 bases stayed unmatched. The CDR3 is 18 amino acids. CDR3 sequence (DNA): TGTGCCAGCAGAAAGACAGGGGGCGGTCCGCGGGGCACCGGGGAGCTGTTTTTT. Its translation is CASRKTGGGPRGTGELFF.

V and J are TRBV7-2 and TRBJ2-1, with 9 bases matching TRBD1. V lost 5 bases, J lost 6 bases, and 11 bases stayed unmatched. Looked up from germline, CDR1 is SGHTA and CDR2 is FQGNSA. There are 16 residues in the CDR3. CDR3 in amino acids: CASSTKTGGLSNEQFF. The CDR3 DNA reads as TGTGCCAGCAGCACGAAGACAGGGGGTCTTTCCAATGAGCAGTTCTTC.

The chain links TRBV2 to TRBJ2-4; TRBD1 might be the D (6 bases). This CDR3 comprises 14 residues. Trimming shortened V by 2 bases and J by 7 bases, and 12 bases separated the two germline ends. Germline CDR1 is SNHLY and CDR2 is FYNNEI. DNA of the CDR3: TGTGCCAGCAGTGAAACCAGGGGACGCAACATTCAGTACTTC. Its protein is CASSETRGRNIQYF.

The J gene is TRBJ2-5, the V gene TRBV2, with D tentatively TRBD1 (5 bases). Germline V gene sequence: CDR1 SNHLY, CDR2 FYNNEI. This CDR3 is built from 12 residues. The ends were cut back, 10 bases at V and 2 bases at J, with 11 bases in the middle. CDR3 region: CATSTEQETQYF. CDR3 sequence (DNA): TGTGCCACCTCGACAGAGCAAGAGACCCAGTACTTC. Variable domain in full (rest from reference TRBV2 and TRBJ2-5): EPEVTQTPSHQVTQMGQEVILRCVPISNHLYFYWYRQILGQKVEFLVSFYNNEISEKSEIFDDQFSVERPDGSNFTLKIRSTKLEDSAMYFCATSTEQETQYFGPGTRLLVL.

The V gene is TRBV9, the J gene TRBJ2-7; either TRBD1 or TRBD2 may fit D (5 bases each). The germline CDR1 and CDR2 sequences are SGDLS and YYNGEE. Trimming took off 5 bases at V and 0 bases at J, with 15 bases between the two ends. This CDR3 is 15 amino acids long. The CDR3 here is CASRNRDGNSYEQYF. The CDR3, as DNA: TGTGCCAGCAGGAACCGGGACGGCAACTCCTACGAGCAGTACTTC.

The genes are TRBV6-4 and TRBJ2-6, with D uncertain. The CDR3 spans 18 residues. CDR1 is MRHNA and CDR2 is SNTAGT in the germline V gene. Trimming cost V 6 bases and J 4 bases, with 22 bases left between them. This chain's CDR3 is CASRDPRGPRTGANVLTF. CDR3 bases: TGTGCCAGCAGGGACCCCCGAGGACCCAGAACCGGGGCCAACGTCCTGACTTTC.

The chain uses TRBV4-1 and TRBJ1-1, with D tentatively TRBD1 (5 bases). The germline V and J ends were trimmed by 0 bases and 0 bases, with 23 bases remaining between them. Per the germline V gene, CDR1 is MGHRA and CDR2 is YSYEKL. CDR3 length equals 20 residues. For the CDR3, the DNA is TGCGCCAGCAGCCAAGACGTCGCGGCAGGGACCGCCACTATGAACACTGAAGCTTTCTTT. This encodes CASSQDVAAGTATMNTEAFF.

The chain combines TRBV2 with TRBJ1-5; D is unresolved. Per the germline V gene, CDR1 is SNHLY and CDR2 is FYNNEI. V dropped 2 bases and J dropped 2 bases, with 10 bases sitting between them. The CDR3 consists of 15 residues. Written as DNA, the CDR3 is TGTGCCAGCAGTGAATATGGGGTTGGCAATCAGCCCCAGCATTTT. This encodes CASSEYGVGNQPQHF.